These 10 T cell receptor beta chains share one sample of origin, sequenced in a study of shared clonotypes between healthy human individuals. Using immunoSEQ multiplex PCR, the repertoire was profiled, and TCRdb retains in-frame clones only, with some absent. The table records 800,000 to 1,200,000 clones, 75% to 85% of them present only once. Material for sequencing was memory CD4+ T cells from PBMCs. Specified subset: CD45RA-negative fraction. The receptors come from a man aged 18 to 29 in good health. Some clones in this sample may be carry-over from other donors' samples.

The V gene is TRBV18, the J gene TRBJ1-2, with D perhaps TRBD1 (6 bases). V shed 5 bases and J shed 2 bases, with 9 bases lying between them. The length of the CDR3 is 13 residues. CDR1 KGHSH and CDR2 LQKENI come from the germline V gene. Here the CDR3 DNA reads TGTGCCAGCTCAGGGGACACCAACTATGGCTACACCTTC. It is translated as CASSGDTNYGYTF.

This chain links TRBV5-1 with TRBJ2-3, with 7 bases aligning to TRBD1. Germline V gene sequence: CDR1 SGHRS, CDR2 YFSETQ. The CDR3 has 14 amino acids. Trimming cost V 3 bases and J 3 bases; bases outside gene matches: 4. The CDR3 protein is CASSSIQGTDTQYF. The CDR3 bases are TGCGCCAGCAGCTCCATACAGGGGACAGATACGCAGTATTTT.

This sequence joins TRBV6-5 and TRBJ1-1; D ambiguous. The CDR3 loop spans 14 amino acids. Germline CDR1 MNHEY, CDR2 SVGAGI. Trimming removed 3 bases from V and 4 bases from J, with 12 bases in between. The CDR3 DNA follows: TGTGCCAGCAGTTATTCATCACAGACCACTGAAGCTTTCTTT. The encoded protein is CASSYSSQTTEAFF.

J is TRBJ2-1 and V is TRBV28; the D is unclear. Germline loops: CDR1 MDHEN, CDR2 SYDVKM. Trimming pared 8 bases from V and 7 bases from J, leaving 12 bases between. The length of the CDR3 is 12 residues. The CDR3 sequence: CASFRTANEQFF. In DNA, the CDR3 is TGTGCCAGCTTCCGAACGGCTAATGAGCAGTTCTTC.

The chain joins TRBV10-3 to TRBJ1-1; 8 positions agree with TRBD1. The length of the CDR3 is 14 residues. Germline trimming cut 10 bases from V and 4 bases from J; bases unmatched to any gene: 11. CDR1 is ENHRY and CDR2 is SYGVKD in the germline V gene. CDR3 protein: CATTLQGGGTEAFF. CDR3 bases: TGTGCCACCACCTTACAGGGGGGCGGCACTGAAGCTTTCTTT.

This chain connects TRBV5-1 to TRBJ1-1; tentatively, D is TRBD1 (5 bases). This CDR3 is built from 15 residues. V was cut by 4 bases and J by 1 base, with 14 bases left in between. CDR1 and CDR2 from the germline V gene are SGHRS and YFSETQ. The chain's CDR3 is CASSATLGQNTEAFF. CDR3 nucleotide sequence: TGCGCCAGCAGCGCAACCTTAGGACAGAACACTGAAGCTTTCTTT.

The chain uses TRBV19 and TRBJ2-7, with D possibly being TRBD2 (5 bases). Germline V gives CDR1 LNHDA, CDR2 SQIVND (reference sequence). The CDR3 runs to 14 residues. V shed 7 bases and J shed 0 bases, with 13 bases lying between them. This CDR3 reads CASTPDLGSYEQYF. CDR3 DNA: TGTGCCAGTACTCCGGACTTGGGCTCCTACGAGCAGTACTTC.

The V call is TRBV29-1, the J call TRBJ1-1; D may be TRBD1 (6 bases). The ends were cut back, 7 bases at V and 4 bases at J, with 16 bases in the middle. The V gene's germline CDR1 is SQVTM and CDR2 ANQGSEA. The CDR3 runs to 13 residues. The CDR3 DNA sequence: TGCAGCGCCCATGGGGGGGCAGGCACTGAAGCTTTCTTT. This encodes CSAHGGAGTEAFF.

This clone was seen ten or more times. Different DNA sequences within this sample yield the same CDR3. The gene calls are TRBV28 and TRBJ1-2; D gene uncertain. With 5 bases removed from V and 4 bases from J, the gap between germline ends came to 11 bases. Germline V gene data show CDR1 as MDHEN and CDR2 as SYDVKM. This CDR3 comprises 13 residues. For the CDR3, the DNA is TGTGCCAGCAGTCCTAAGGGTTTCTATGGCTACACCTTC. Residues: CASSPKGFYGYTF.

CDR3 sequence reads: CASSQGGVQWSNQPQHF. In DNA form, the CDR3 reads TGTGCCAGCAGCCAAGGAGGGGTCCAGTGGAGCAATCAGCCCCAGCATTTT. V is TRBV4-2 and J is TRBJ1-5, with TRBD1 as a possible D gene (5 bases). Germline V gives CDR1 LGHNA, CDR2 YNFKEQ. This CDR3 contains 17 residues. V lost 1 base, J lost 1 base, and 14 bases lay in between.